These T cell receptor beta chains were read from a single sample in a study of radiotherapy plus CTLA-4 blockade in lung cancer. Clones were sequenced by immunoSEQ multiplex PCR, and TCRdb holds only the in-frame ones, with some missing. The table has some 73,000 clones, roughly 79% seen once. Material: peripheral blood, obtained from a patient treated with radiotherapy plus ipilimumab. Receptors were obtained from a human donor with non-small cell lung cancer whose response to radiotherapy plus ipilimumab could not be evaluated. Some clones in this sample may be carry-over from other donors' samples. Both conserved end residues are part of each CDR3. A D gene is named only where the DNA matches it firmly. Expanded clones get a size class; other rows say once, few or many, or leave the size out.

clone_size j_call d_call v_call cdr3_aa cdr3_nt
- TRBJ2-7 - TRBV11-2 CASSLAGHDLFYEQYF TGTGCCAGCAGCTTAGCAGGACACGATCTTTTCTACGAGCAGTACTTC
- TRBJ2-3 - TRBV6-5 CASGTSTDTQYF TGTGCCAGCGGGACTAGCACAGATACGCAGTATTTT
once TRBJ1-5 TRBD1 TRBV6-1 CASTPNAGGMQPQHF TGTGCCAGCACCCCCAACGCAGGGGGTATGCAGCCCCAGCATTTT
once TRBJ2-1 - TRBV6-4 CASSDGGPGNEQFF TGTGCCAGCAGTGACGGTGGGCCTGGTAATGAGCAGTTCTTC
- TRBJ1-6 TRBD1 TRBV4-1 CASSQGWDRGPSPLHF TGCGCCAGCAGCCAAGGCTGGGACAGGGGGCCCTCACCCCTCCACTTT
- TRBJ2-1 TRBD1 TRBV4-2 CASSQGTGDYNEQFF TGTGCCAGCAGCCAGGGAACAGGGGACTACAATGAGCAGTTCTTC
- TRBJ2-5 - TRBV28 CASSFETKETQYF TGTGCCAGCAGTTTCGAGACTAAGGAGACCCAGTACTTC
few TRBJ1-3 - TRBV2 CASSASRVGNTIYF TGTGCCAGCAGTGCGAGCAGGGTTGGAAACACCATATATTTT
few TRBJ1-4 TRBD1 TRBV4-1 CASSPGPGTGGEKLFF TGCGCCAGCAGCCCCGGTCCTGGGACAGGGGGTGAAAAACTGTTTTTT
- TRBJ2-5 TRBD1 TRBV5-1 CASSLVGGQEETQYF TGCGCCAGCAGCTTGGTGGGGGGACAGGAGGAGACCCAGTACTTC
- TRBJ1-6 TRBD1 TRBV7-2 CASSMGTGINSPLHF TGTGCCAGCAGCATGGGGACAGGGATTAATTCACCCCTCCACTTT
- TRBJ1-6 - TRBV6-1 CASNQGSSYNSPLHF TGTGCCAGCAACCAGGGCAGCTCCTATAATTCACCCCTCCACTTT
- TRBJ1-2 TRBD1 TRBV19 CASSGTGVVYGYTF TGTGCCAGTAGTGGGACAGGGGTTGTCTATGGCTACACCTTC
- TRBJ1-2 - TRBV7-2 CASSALASNYGYTF TGTGCCAGCAGCGCGTTAGCCTCTAACTATGGCTACACCTTC
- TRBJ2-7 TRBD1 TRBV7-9 CASSYGQGADEQYF TGTGCCAGCAGCTACGGACAGGGGGCTGACGAGCAGTACTTC
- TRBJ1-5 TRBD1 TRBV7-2 CASSLWDSNQPQHF TGTGCCAGCAGCTTATGGGACAGTAATCAGCCCCAGCATTTT
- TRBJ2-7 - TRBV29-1 CSVADTYEQYF TGCAGCGTTGCCGACACGTACGAGCAGTACTTC
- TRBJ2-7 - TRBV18 CASSPRQDEQYF TGTGCCAGCTCACCGCGACAGGACGAGCAGTACTTC
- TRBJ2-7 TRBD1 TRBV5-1 CASSLVQGQGSYEQYF TGCGCCAGCAGCTTGGTCCAGGGACAGGGCAGCTACGAGCAGTACTTC
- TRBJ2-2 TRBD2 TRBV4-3 CASSQVLNHLGGINTGELFF TGCGCCAGCAGCCAAGTCCTCAACCACCTGGGGGGGATTAACACCGGGGAGCTGTTTTTT
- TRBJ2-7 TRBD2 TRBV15 CATSFGGLFPYEQYF TGTGCCACCAGTTTTGGGGGACTATTCCCTTACGAGCAGTACTTC
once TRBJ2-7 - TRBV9 CASSALGGPTYEQYF TGTGCCAGCAGCGCCCTCGGGGGGCCCACCTACGAGCAGTACTTC
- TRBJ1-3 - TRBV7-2 CASSLAAISGNTIYF TGTGCCAGCAGCTTAGCGGCCATCTCTGGAAACACCATATATTTT
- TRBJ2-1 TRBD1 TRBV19 CASSIGTGWDNYNEQFF TGTGCCAGTAGTATAGGGACAGGGTGGGACAATTACAATGAGCAGTTCTTC
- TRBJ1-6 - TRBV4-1 CASSQDGEYNSPLHF TGCGCCAGCAGCCAAGACGGGGAATATAATTCACCCCTCCACTTT
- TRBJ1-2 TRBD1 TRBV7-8 CASSLDRGYGYTF TGTGCCAGCAGCTTAGACAGGGGGTATGGCTACACCTTC
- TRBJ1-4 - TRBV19 CASRIFATNEKLFF TGTGCCAGTAGAATATTCGCAACTAATGAAAAACTGTTTTTT
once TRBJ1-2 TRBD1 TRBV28 CASRPGGMGFYGYTF TGTGCCAGCAGACCAGGGGGAATGGGGTTTTATGGCTACACCTTC
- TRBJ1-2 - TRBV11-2 CASSPTGPGYTF TGTGCCAGCAGCCCGACAGGCCCCGGCTACACCTTC
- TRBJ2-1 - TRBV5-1 CASSSRPSAYNEQFF TGCGCCAGCAGCTCAAGGCCCAGCGCTTACAATGAGCAGTTCTTC
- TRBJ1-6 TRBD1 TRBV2 CASSRQGTQPHSPLHF TGTGCCAGCAGTCGACAGGGGACCCAGCCACATTCACCCCTCCACTTT
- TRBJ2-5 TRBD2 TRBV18 CASSGDLASGTSRKTQYF TGTGCCAGCTCGGGAGACCTAGCCTCCGGGACTAGCCGAAAGACCCAGTACTTC
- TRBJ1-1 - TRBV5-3 CARSTTRGGRNTEAFF TGTGCCAGAAGCACAACAAGGGGGGGCAGGAACACTGAAGCTTTCTTT
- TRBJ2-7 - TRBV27 CASSFYRSDYEQYF TGTGCCAGCAGTTTCTACAGGAGCGACTACGAGCAGTACTTC
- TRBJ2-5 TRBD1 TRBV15 CATSRGQGFGETQYF TGTGCCACCAGCAGGGGACAGGGGTTTGGTGAGACCCAGTACTTC
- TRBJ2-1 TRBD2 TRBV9 CASSVGGEGNEQFF TGTGCCAGCAGCGTAGGGGGGGAGGGGAATGAGCAGTTCTTC
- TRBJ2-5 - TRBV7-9 CASSLALARPETQYF TGTGCCAGCAGCTTAGCGCTAGCTAGGCCGGAGACCCAGTACTTC
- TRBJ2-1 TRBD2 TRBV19 CASSLPGGTYNEQFF TGTGCCAGTAGTCTCCCGGGGGGGACGTACAATGAGCAGTTCTTC
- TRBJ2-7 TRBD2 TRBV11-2 CASSIAGTVSYEQYF TGTGCCAGCAGTATAGCGGGCACAGTTTCCTACGAGCAGTACTTC
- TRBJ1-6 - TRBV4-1 CASSQNRVYSPLHF TGCGCCAGCAGCCAAAACAGGGTTTACTCACCCCTCCACTTT
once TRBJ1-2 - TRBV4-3 CASSQEAPTAGYGHTF TGCGCCAGCAGCCAAGAGGCCCCAACTGCGGGGTATGGCCACACCTTC
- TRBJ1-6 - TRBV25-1 CASSEYRGSARNSPLHF TGTGCCAGCAGTGAATATCGGGGGTCAGCGAGGAATTCACCCCTCCACTTT
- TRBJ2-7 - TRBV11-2 CASSLEVAEQYF TGTGCCAGCAGCTTAGAGGTAGCCGAGCAGTACTTC
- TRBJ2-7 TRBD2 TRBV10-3 CAISGNLAGGGEQYF TGTGCCATCAGTGGAAATTTAGCGGGGGGGGGCGAGCAGTACTTC
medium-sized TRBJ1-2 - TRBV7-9 CASSGSLAYGYTF TGTGCCAGCAGCGGGAGCTTGGCCTATGGCTACACCTTC
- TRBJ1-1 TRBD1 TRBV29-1 CSVWLGRGFNTEAFF TGCAGCGTTTGGTTGGGCAGGGGGTTCAACACTGAAGCTTTCTTT
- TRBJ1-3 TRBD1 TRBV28 CASTSHGTASGNTIYF TGTGCCAGCACCTCGCACGGGACAGCCTCTGGAAACACCATATATTTT
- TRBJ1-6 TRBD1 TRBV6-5 CASSYRQGPLSPLHF TGTGCCAGCAGTTACCGACAGGGTCCATTGTCACCCCTCCACTTT
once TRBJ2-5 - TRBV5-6 CASSLGGRWETQYF TGTGCCAGCAGCTTGGGGGGGCGTTGGGAGACCCAGTACTTC
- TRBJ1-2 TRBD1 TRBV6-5 CASDRGRGHTF TGTGCCAGCGACAGGGGAAGAGGCCACACCTTC
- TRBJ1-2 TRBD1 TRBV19 CAARDRVSCYTF TGTGCCGCAAGGGACAGGGTTTCGTGCTACACCTTC
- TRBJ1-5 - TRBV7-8 CASSQRLGHPPSPQHF TGTGCCAGCAGCCAAAGACTTGGACATCCCCCGTCGCCCCAGCATTTT
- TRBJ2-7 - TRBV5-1 CASSLNAGQYEQYF TGCGCCAGCAGCTTGAACGCGGGCCAGTACGAGCAGTACTTC